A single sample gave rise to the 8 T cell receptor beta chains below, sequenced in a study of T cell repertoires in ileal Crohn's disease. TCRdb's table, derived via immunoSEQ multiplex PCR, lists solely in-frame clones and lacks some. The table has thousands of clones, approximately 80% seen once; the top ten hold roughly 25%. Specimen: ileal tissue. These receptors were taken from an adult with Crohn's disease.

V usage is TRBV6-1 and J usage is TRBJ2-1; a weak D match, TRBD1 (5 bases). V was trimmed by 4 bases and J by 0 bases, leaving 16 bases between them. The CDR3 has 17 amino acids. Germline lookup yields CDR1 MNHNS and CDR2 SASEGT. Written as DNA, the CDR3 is TGTGCCAGCAGTGGCAGTTCGATTGGGGCCTCCTACAATGAGCAGTTCTTC. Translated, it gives CASSGSSIGASYNEQFF.

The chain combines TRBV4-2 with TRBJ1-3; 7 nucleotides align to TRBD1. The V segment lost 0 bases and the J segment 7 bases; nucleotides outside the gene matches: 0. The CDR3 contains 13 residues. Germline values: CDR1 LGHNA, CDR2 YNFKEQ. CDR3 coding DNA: TGTGCCAGCAGCCAAGACAGGGGGAACACCATATATTTT. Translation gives CASSQDRGNTIYF.

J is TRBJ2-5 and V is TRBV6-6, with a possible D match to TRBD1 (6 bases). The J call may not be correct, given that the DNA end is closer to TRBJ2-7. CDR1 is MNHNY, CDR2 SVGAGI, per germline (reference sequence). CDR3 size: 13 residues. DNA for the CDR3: TGTGCCAGCAGTTACCACCAGGGGAACGAGCAGTACTTC. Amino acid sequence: CASSYHQGNEQYF.

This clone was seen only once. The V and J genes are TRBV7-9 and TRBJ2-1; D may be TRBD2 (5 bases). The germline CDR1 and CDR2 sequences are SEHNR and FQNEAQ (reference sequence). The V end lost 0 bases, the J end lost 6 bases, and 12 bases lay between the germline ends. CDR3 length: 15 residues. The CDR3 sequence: CASSLAGETSNEQFF. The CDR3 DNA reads TGTGCCAGCAGCTTAGCGGGAGAGACCTCCAATGAGCAGTTCTTC. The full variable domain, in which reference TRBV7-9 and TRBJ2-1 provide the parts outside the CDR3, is DTGVSQNPRHKITKRGQNVTFRCDPISEHNRLYWYRQTLGQGPEFLTYFQNEAQLEKSRLLSDRFSAERPKGSFSTLEIQRTEQGDSAMYLCASSLAGETSNEQFFGPGTRLTVL.

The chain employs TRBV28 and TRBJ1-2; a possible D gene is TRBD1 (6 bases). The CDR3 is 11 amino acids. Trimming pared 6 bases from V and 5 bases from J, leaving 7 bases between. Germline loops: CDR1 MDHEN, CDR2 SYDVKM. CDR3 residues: CASSQGYGYTF. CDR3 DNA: TGTGCCAGCAGCCAGGGGTATGGCTACACCTTC.

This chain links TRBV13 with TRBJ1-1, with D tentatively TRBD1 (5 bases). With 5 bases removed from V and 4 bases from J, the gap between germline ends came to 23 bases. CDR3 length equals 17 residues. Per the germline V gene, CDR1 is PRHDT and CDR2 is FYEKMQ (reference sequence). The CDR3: CASSGDFEPLRGTEAFF. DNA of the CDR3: TGTGCCAGCAGCGGGGACTTTGAGCCCCTTAGGGGCACTGAAGCTTTCTTT.

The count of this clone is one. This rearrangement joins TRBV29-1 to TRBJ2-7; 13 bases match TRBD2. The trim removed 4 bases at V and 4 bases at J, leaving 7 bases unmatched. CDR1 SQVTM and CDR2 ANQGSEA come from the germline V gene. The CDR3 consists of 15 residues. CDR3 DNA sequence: TGCAGCGTTGCACTGGGACTAGCGGGGTTGTACGAGCAGTACTTC. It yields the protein CSVALGLAGLYEQYF.

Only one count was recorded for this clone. The CDR3 loop reads CASSQVSGEIYGYTF. The CDR3 nucleotides are TGCGCCAGCAGCCAAGTGTCCGGGGAGATCTATGGCTACACCTTC. The rearrangement uses TRBV4-3 and TRBJ1-2; unclear D gene. CDR3 size: 15 residues. Germline CDR1 reads LGHNA; CDR2 reads YSLEER. V dropped 1 base and J dropped 4 bases, with 13 bases sitting between them.